The source of this TCR beta chain is a study of control samples from healthy donors and cancer patients. Libraries were prepared by immunoSEQ multiplex PCR; TCRdb keeps only in-frame clonotypes and omits some of them. The sample carries fewer than 85,000 clones, 75% to 90% recorded once. The CDR3 has 14 amino acids. Deletions cut 0 bases from V and 8 bases from J, with 11 bases between. The germline V gene has CDR1 SGHTA and CDR2 FQGNSA. This receptor was taken from a man aged 50 to 59 in good health. This chain connects TRBV7-2 to TRBJ1-3; D is uncertain. The sample consisted of blood. The CDR3 DNA reads TGTGCCAGCAGCTTAGCGTATGGACGGGACACCATATATTTT. It translates to CASSLAYGRDTIYF.